The next 25 T cell receptor beta chains were all read from a single sample in a study of read filtering for tumor transcriptome and immune sequencing. The library was built from around 380 ng RNA with molecular barcoded adaptors for alpha/delta and beta/gamma chains. TCRdb itself ran the reads through MiXCR, one entry per CDR3 protein. Of about 57,000 distinct CDR3 sequences in the sample, 11% to 15% were seen once. Sequencing used a population of CD138-negative cells sorted from bone marrow. These receptors were collected from a donor at least 40 years old with multiple myeloma.

At least ten counts were recorded for this clonotype. The chain combines TRBV6-5 with TRBJ2-3; 8 positions match TRBD2. The germline V gene encodes CDR1 MNHEY and CDR2 SVGAGI. V was pared by 7 bases and J by 4 bases, with 10 bases of the junction left unmatched. The length of the CDR3 is 15 residues. The DNA of the CDR3 is TGTGCCAGCAACGAACTAGCGGCTGGGGCAGATACGCAGTATTTT. This encodes CASNELAAGADTQYF.

This clonotype was observed many times. This chain joins TRBV20-1 and TRBJ2-3; tentatively, D is TRBD2 (5 bases). Germline CDR1 reads DFQATT; CDR2 reads SNEGSKA (reference sequence). The CDR3 sequence is 15 residues long. Trimming pared 5 bases from V and 4 bases from J, leaving 19 bases between. Written as DNA, the CDR3 is TGCAGTGCTTCGTCTGATAGGGAGCACCCAGATACGCAGTATTTT. It is translated as CSASSDREHPDTQYF.

J is TRBJ2-2 and V is TRBV7-9; D is unclear. The CDR3 has 15 amino acids. Germline V gene lookup returns CDR1 SEHNR and CDR2 FQNEAQ (reference sequence). With 1 base removed from V and 0 bases from J, the gap between germline ends came to 6 bases. The CDR3 coding sequence is TGTGCCAGCAGCTTAGGCGGAGCGAACACCGGGGAGCTGTTTTTT. It specifies CASSLGGANTGELFF.

In its sample, this clonotype was seen many times. The CDR3 region has the DNA TGTGCCAGCAGTTTACTAGCAGGGGCCAGGTCTGGGGCCAACGTCCTGACTTTC. This translates into CASSLLAGARSGANVLTF. The J gene is TRBJ2-6, the V gene TRBV27; D is perhaps TRBD1 (6 bases). Germline CDR1 and CDR2: MNHEY and SMNVEV (reference sequence). CDR3 length: 18 amino acids. The V and J ends lost 2 bases and 1 base respectively, with 15 bases between them.

The gene calls are TRBV5-1 and TRBJ2-2; D remains unclear. Trimming cost V 1 base and J 8 bases, with 6 bases left between them. Germline lookup yields CDR1 SGHRS and CDR2 YFSETQ. CDR3 length: 12 amino acids. CDR3 bases: TGCGCCAGCAGCTTGATCCGTGGGGAGCTGTTTTTT. Its protein is CASSLIRGELFF.

In its sample, this clonotype was seen many times. The chain is built from TRBV27 and TRBJ2-7; D perhaps matches TRBD1 (5 bases). Deletions cut 0 bases from V and 6 bases from J, with 12 bases between. The CDR3 totals 14 residues. CDR1 MNHEY and CDR2 SMNVEV come from the germline V gene (reference sequence). The DNA for the CDR3 is TGTGCCAGCAGTTTATCGTCAGGGCATGGCGAGCAGTACTTC. This gives the protein CASSLSSGHGEQYF.

This clonotype was seen a few times. This may stem from a read error, because a much larger clone lies one nucleotide away. V gene TRBV29-1 combines with J gene TRBJ1-1, with D unclear. Per the germline V gene, CDR1 is SQVTM and CDR2 is ANQGSEA. V lost 5 bases and J 4 bases, leaving 17 bases between the germline ends. This CDR3 region has 14 residues. The CDR3, as DNA: TGCAGCGTTAGGGCAGAGATTATGAGCACTGAAGCTTTCTTT. It codes for CSVRAEIMSTEAFF.

A note on this clonotype: This may arise from a read error, as a much more abundant clone is one base away. The V and J genes are TRBV7-9 and TRBJ2-7; D is unresolved. The germline V and J ends were trimmed by 1 base and 4 bases, with 11 bases remaining between them. The V gene's germline CDR1 is SEHNR and CDR2 FQNEAQ (reference sequence). The CDR3 contains 14 residues. CDR3 protein: CASSLVSRSYEQYF. The DNA of the CDR3 is TGTGCCAGCAGCTTAGTTAGCAGGAGTTACGAGCAGTACTTC.

Remarks on this clonotype: A much bigger clone sits one base away, suggesting this may be a read error. This chain connects TRBV4-1 to TRBJ1-5, with D possibly TRBD1 on 5 matching bases. CDR3 size: 16 residues. Germline CDR1 reads MGHRA; CDR2 reads YSYEKL. CDR3 loop: CAGSQDRTSSNQPQHF. Written as DNA, the CDR3 is TGCGCCGGCAGCCAAGATCGGACATCGAGTAATCAGCCCCAGCATTTT.

Many counts were recorded for this clonotype. This chain links TRBV20-1 with TRBJ1-5; no reliable D call. The CDR3 is 12 residues long. From germline, CDR1 is DFQATT and CDR2 SNEGSKA (reference sequence). V dropped 0 bases and J dropped 4 bases, with 4 bases sitting between them. The CDR3 region is CSARDENQPQHF. The CDR3 region has the DNA TGCAGTGCTAGAGATGAGAATCAGCCCCAGCATTTT.

At least ten counts were recorded for this clonotype. The chain joins TRBV29-1 to TRBJ2-3; D remains unclear. The CDR3 contains 12 residues. V was shortened by 4 bases and J by 4 bases, with 9 bases between the two germline ends. Germline V CDR1 and CDR2: SQVTM, ANQGSEA. The CDR3 DNA follows: TGCAGCGTTGGCAGGTCCCCAGATACGCAGTATTTT. Translating it yields CSVGRSPDTQYF.

There are many counts of this clonotype. V and J are TRBV18 and TRBJ1-1; tentatively, D is TRBD1 (6 bases). The CDR3 runs 15 residues. The V and J ends lost 4 bases and 6 bases respectively, with 18 bases between them. CDR1 and CDR2 from the germline V gene are KGHSH and LQKENI. DNA for the CDR3: TGTGCCAGCTCACACAGGGTTGATTACAGGGCTGAAGCTTTCTTT. The encoded protein is CASSHRVDYRAEAFF. The entire variable domain, with the rest obtained from reference TRBV18 and TRBJ1-1, is as follows: NAGVMQNPRHLVRRRGQEARLRCSPMKGHSHVYWYRQLPEEGLKFMVYLQKENIIDESGMPKERFSAEFPKEGPSILRIQQVVRGDSAAYFCASSHRVDYRAEAFFGQGTRLTVV.

This rearrangement joins TRBV21-1 to TRBJ2-7. TRBV21-1 is a known pseudogene. This CDR3 contains 16 residues. The CDR3 sequence is CASSKFPGQSSYEQYF. Here the CDR3 DNA reads TGTGCCAGCAGCAAATTTCCAGGTCAGAGCTCCTACGAGCAGTACTTC.

This clonotype was recorded a few times. The gene calls are TRBV5-1 and TRBJ1-5, with D possibly matching TRBD1 (6 bases). Trimming took 5 bases from V and 3 from J, leaving 15 bases between them. The CDR3 totals 15 residues. CDR1 SGHRS and CDR2 YFSETQ come from the germline V gene. The DNA of the CDR3 is TGCGCCAGCAGATTAACCCCAGGGGCCAATCAGCCCCAGCATTTT. Translated, it gives CASRLTPGANQPQHF.

This clonotype was observed many times. V usage is TRBV20-1 and J usage is TRBJ2-7; no reliable D call. Deletions cut 6 bases from V and 5 bases from J, with 14 bases between. Germline V gene sequence: CDR1 DFQATT, CDR2 SNEGSKA (reference sequence). The CDR3 runs to 12 residues. CDR3 coding DNA: TGCAGTGCCGGCCTTTGGTCCCACGAGCAGTACTTC. It codes for CSAGLWSHEQYF.

The genes are TRBV29-1 and TRBJ2-5; either TRBD1 or TRBD2 may fit D (5 bases each). From germline, CDR1 is SQVTM and CDR2 ANQGSEA. CDR3 length equals 14 residues. The germline V and J ends were trimmed by 6 bases and 2 bases, with 16 bases remaining between them. CDR3 DNA: TGCAGCGTAGCTTCAGGGACGCAACAAGAGACCCAGTACTTC. Its protein is CSVASGTQQETQYF.

This clonotype appeared many times. The chain recombines TRBV6-5 with TRBJ2-3; the D is unclear. Per germline, CDR1 MNHEY and CDR2 SVGAGI. The CDR3 is made up of 13 amino acids. V lost 2 bases and J 3 bases, leaving 6 bases between the germline ends. The CDR3 loop reads CASSYVGTDTQYF. Written as DNA, the CDR3 is TGTGCCAGCAGTTACGTGGGGACAGATACGCAGTATTTT.

In regard to this clonotype: A much more abundant neighbour one base away suggests this may be a read error. This sequence joins TRBV15 and TRBJ1-2; 7 bases are shared with TRBD1. The length of the CDR3 is 17 residues. Germline CDR1 reads LNHNV; CDR2 reads YYDKDF (reference sequence). CDR3 protein: CATSRSALGQLNHGYTF. CDR3 sequence (DNA): TGTGCCACCAGCAGATCTGCCCTGGGACAGCTTAACCATGGCTACACCTTC. The entire variable domain, with the rest obtained from reference TRBV15 and TRBJ1-2, is as follows: DAMVIQNPRYQVTQFGKPVTLSCSQTLNHNVMYWYQQKSSQAPKLLFHYYDKDFNNEADTPDNFQSRRPNTSFCFLDIRSPGLGDTAMYLCATSRSALGQLNHGYTFGSGTRLTVV.

This chain links TRBV27 with TRBJ2-1, with TRBD2 as a possible D gene (6 bases). With 7 bases removed from V and 9 bases from J, the gap between germline ends came to 13 bases. The CDR3 contains 12 residues. The V gene's germline CDR1 is MNHEY and CDR2 SMNVEV (reference sequence). CDR3 residues: CASKGGISEQFF. CDR3 in DNA: TGTGCCAGCAAGGGCGGGATAAGTGAGCAGTTCTTC.

This clonotype has at least ten counts. J is TRBJ2-7 and V is TRBV5-1, with D perhaps matching TRBD2 (5 bases). This CDR3 is 14 amino acids long. The V and J ends lost 4 bases and 4 bases respectively, with 15 bases between them. Per germline, CDR1 SGHRS and CDR2 YFSETQ. As DNA, the CDR3 is TGCGCCAGCAGCCTTCGAAGCGGTGGGTACGAGCAGTACTTC. This encodes CASSLRSGGYEQYF.

This clonotype was seen repeatedly, ten times or more. The chain uses TRBV6-5 and TRBJ2-1; possibly TRBD2 for D (6 bases). V lost 4 bases and J lost 4, with 14 bases in between. Germline V lookup: CDR1 MNHEY, CDR2 SVGAGI. CDR3 size: 15 residues. In DNA, the CDR3 is TGTGCCAGCAGTTCAAATAGCGCGGGATACAATGAGCAGTTCTTC. This encodes CASSSNSAGYNEQFF.

This clonotype was seen once. DNA of the CDR3: TGTGCCAGCAGCTTGGCTACCCGGGAGGAGACCCAGTACTTC. Protein sequence: CASSLATREETQYF. The chain is built from TRBV5-6 and TRBJ2-5; possibly TRBD2 for D (6 bases). The V end was cut by 0 bases, the J end by 5 bases, with 11 bases between. Germline V gene data show CDR1 as SGHDT and CDR2 as YYEEEE. This CDR3 has 14 residues.

The chain employs TRBV11-2 and TRBJ1-2, with D unresolved. Trimming left V 0 bases short and J 4 bases short, with 12 bases between. The CDR3 spans 15 residues. Per germline, CDR1 SGHAT and CDR2 FQNNGV. The CDR3 is CASSLDSGSFYGYTF. CDR3 DNA sequence: TGTGCCAGCAGCTTAGATTCAGGCAGCTTCTATGGCTACACCTTC. Full variable domain (missing parts from reference TRBV11-2 and TRBJ1-2): EAGVAQSPRYKIIEKRQSVAFWCNPISGHATLYWYQQILGQGPKLLIQFQNNGVVDDSQLPKDRFSAERLKGVDSTLKIQPAKLEDSAVYLCASSLDSGSFYGYTFGSGTRLTVV.

Notes on this clonotype: The junction differs from germline at one of its ends, possibly a read error. The chain uses TRBV29-1 and TRBJ2-5, with 12 bases matching TRBD1. The CDR3 runs 15 residues. CDR1 and CDR2 (germline): SQVTM, ANQGSEA. For the CDR3, the DNA is TGCAGTGTTGAAGGGGACAGGGGGCGTTCGGAGTCTCAGTACTTC. Amino acids: CSVEGDRGRSESQYF.

This clonotype was recorded at least ten times. The J gene is TRBJ2-3, the V gene TRBV7-6, with 7 bases matching TRBD1. V was clipped by 2 bases and J by 1 base; unmatched bases: 6. Germline V gene data show CDR1 as SGHVS and CDR2 as FNYEAQ. The CDR3 length is 16 residues. The CDR3 loop reads CASSLYPGTGTDTQYF. Written as DNA, the CDR3 is TGTGCCAGCAGCTTATATCCCGGGACAGGCACAGATACGCAGTATTTT.